A selection of T cell receptor beta chains follows, all from one sample in a study of blood T cell repertoires in COVID-19. This table comes from immunoSEQ multiplex PCR, and its TCRdb copy is limited to in-frame clones, with some not included. Among some 200,000 clones listed, roughly 91% were seen once. Sequencing was performed on PBMCs or T cells enriched from blood (not recorded which). The origin of the receptors is a man aged 25-40 years in a cohort exposed to, infected with or recovered from COVID-19 (not recorded which). Both conserved end residues are part of each CDR3. A D gene is named only where the DNA matches it firmly. Clone size is stated in some rows and not others, as once, few, many or a class when expanded.

v_call	d_call	j_call	clone_size	cdr3_nt	cdr3_aa
TRBV7-9	NA	TRBJ1-1	NA	TGTGCCAGCAGCTACAGTATGAACACTGAAGCTTTCTTT	CASSYSMNTEAFF
TRBV11-2	TRBD1	TRBJ1-2	NA	TGTGCCAGCAGTCGGGACAGACTCTATGGCTACACCTTC	CASSRDRLYGYTF
TRBV7-9	NA	TRBJ2-1	NA	TGTGCCAGCAGCTTAGGCCTAGATAAGTTCTTC	CASSLGLDKFF
TRBV3-1/TRBV3-2	NA	TRBJ2-7	NA	TGTGCCAGCAGCCAACCTAAGGACAGAGGATTGTACTCCTACGAGCAGTACTTC	CASSQPKDRGLYSYEQYF
TRBV3-1/TRBV3-2	TRBD2	TRBJ2-7	NA	TGTGCCAGCAGCCTCATACTAGCGGGAGCAGACGAGCAGTACTTC	CASSLILAGADEQYF
TRBV3-1/TRBV3-2	NA	TRBJ1-2	NA	TGTGCCAGCAGCCAAGATATAACAGGGACCTATGGCTACACCTTC	CASSQDITGTYGYTF
TRBV4-3	TRBD2	TRBJ2-7	NA	TGCGCCAGCAGCCAAGATATACAGACTAGCGGTAACTACGAGCAGTACTTC	CASSQDIQTSGNYEQYF
TRBV27	NA	TRBJ2-4	NA	TGTGCCAGCAGTCAGGGGAGCTTAGCCAAAAACATTCAGTACTTC	CASSQGSLAKNIQYF
TRBV3-1/TRBV3-2	NA	TRBJ1-1	NA	TGTGCCAGCAGCCACGCCGGACAGATGAACACTGAAGCTTTCTTT	CASSHAGQMNTEAFF
TRBV7-2	NA	TRBJ2-3	NA	TGTGCCAGCAGCTTAGCATCGGGTGGAAGCTCAGATACGCAGTATTTT	CASSLASGGSSDTQYF
TRBV16	NA	TRBJ1-1	NA	TGTGCCAGCAGCCAATCCCAATGGAACACTGAAGCTTTCTTT	CASSQSQWNTEAFF
TRBV11-2	TRBD1	TRBJ2-7	once	TGTGCCAGCACCAATCCGGGACAGGGTGGGGAGCAGTACTTC	CASTNPGQGGEQYF
TRBV27	TRBD2	TRBJ2-7	NA	TGTGCCAGCAGTCCTACTAGCGGTCGAAGCTCCTACGAGCAGTACTTC	CASSPTSGRSSYEQYF
TRBV7-3	TRBD1	TRBJ1-1	NA	TGTGCCAGCAGCTGGACAGGGGTCCCGAACACTGAAGCTTTCTTT	CASSWTGVPNTEAFF
TRBV29-1	NA	TRBJ2-3	NA	TGCAGCGTTGGGTACGGGCAGTATTTT	CSVGYGQYF
TRBV28	NA	TRBJ1-6	once	TGTGCCAGCAGACCGGGACCGGCGGGGAATTCACCCCTCCACTTT	CASRPGPAGNSPLHF
TRBV14	NA	TRBJ1-3	NA	TGTGCCAGCAGCCACAGGGGTCTCGGAAACACCATATATTTT	CASSHRGLGNTIYF
TRBV24-1	NA	TRBJ2-7	NA	TGTGCCACCAGTGACGGGGGAGAGAGATTAACCTACGAGCAGTACTTC	CATSDGGERLTYEQYF
TRBV15	TRBD1	TRBJ1-1	NA	TGTGCCACCAGCACCGTACGGACAGGGGTGGCTGAAGCTTTCTTT	CATSTVRTGVAEAFF
TRBV28	TRBD2	TRBJ2-5	NA	TGTGCCAGCAGCCGGACTAGCGGGAGTAAAGAGACCCAGTACTTC	CASSRTSGSKETQYF
TRBV27	NA	TRBJ2-3	NA	TGTGCCAGCAGGCCGGACAACACAGATACGCAGTATTTT	CASRPDNTDTQYF
TRBV9	TRBD1	TRBJ1-1	NA	TGTGCCAGCAGATCCGGGACAGGGGGGAGTGACACTGAAGCTTTCTTT	CASRSGTGGSDTEAFF
TRBV24-1	NA	TRBJ2-7	NA	TGTGCCACCAGTGGACAGACCACCGGCGAGCAGTACTTC	CATSGQTTGEQYF
TRBV11-2	TRBD2	TRBJ2-1	once	TGTGCCAGCAGCTCGCCCATGGGCGGGAGGGCCGGTGAGCAGTTCTTC	CASSSPMGGRAGEQFF
TRBV28	NA	TRBJ1-5	once	TGTGCCAGTAGCGGGGAGACAGGAGTCAATCAGCCCCAGCATTTT	CASSGETGVNQPQHF
TRBV11-2	TRBD1	TRBJ2-7	NA	TGTGCCAGCAGCTCTACCACCAGACAGGGAACCTACGAGCAGTACTTC	CASSSTTRQGTYEQYF
TRBV5-5	NA	TRBJ1-1	NA	TGTGCCAGCAGCTCGGACTCCCCGGGGAACACTGAAGCTTTCTTT	CASSSDSPGNTEAFF
TRBV9	TRBD1	TRBJ2-3	NA	TGTGCCAGCAGCGTAGTCGACAGGGGCACAGATACGCAGTATTTT	CASSVVDRGTDTQYF
TRBV9	NA	TRBJ2-7	NA	TGTGCCAGCAGCTCGGGACTCGCCCTGTCCTACGAGCAGTACTTC	CASSSGLALSYEQYF
TRBV7-2	NA	TRBJ2-7	NA	TGTGCCAGCAGCTTAGGTGCGGCTTTATCCTTCTACGAGCAGTACTTC	CASSLGAALSFYEQYF
TRBV7-9	NA	TRBJ2-7	NA	TGTGCCAGCAGCTTAGACCCCCAGGGCTACGAGCAGTACTTC	CASSLDPQGYEQYF
TRBV6-2/TRBV6-3	NA	TRBJ2-7	NA	TGTGCCAGCAGTCCGCTCAGAGGGGACACATGGTTCTACGAGCAGTACTTC	CASSPLRGDTWFYEQYF
TRBV19	TRBD1	TRBJ1-1	once	TGTGCCAGTACAACAGGGGGCCTTTTGAACACTGAAGCTTTCTTT	CASTTGGLLNTEAFF
TRBV7-6	TRBD1	TRBJ2-3	NA	TGTGCCAGCAGCTTAGGACAGGGGACTAGCACAGATACGCAGTATTTT	CASSLGQGTSTDTQYF
TRBV19	NA	TRBJ2-2	NA	TGTGCCAGTAATCAGGGAAACACCGGGGAGCTGTTTTTT	CASNQGNTGELFF
TRBV7-6	NA	TRBJ1-6	NA	TGTGCCAGCAGCAAAGGGACCCCCAGGGACTTAAGGTCACCCCTCCACTTT	CASSKGTPRDLRSPLHF
TRBV5-1	NA	TRBJ2-4	NA	TGCGCCAGCAGCTTGGAAAGCCTAGCCAAAAACATTCAGTACTTC	CASSLESLAKNIQYF
TRBV4-3	TRBD1	TRBJ1-3	NA	TGCGCCAGCAGCCAGAATGACAGGGCTGCTGGAAACACCATATATTTT	CASSQNDRAAGNTIYF
TRBV6-5	NA	TRBJ1-2	NA	TGTGCCAGCCGGGTCAGTGAGGTTGCTAACTATGGCTACACCTTC	CASRVSEVANYGYTF
TRBV4-3	TRBD2	TRBJ2-7	NA	TGCGCCAGCAGCCAAGACCCCCCCGGAGCGGGGGGGTCCTACGAGCAGTACTTC	CASSQDPPGAGGSYEQYF
TRBV19	NA	TRBJ2-1	NA	TGTGCCAGTAGTATAGCCTGGGACTCGGGGTCCAGGGAGCAGTTCTTC	CASSIAWDSGSREQFF
TRBV6-5	NA	TRBJ1-2	NA	TGTGCCACCTCTCTGTTTTACTACGAAAACTATGGCTACACCTTC	CATSLFYYENYGYTF
TRBV7-2	NA	TRBJ2-4	NA	TGTGCCAGCAGCTTAGGGAGTGGATACAAAAACATTCAGTACTTC	CASSLGSGYKNIQYF
TRBV14	TRBD2	TRBJ2-7	NA	TGTGCCAGCAGCCAGCGAACTAGCGGGATCCTCCGCTCCTACGAGCAGTACTTC	CASSQRTSGILRSYEQYF
TRBV10-2	NA	TRBJ2-7	NA	TGCGCCAGCAGAGGGTACGTACAGGAGACGGGTGGTTTGTCGCACGAGCAGTACTTC	CASRGYVQETGGLSHEQYF
TRBV6-5	TRBD1	TRBJ2-7	once	TGTGCCAGCAGACCGGACAGGGCTGGCGAGCAGTACTTC	CASRPDRAGEQYF
TRBV3-1/TRBV3-2	TRBD1	TRBJ1-4	once	TGTGCCAGCAGCCACTACACAGGGGGCCTGGAAAAACTGTTTTTT	CASSHYTGGLEKLFF
TRBV15	TRBD1	TRBJ1-5	NA	TGTGCCACCAGCAGGGCACCGGGACAGGGGGACGTTAGTCAGCCCCAGCATTTT	CATSRAPGQGDVSQPQHF
TRBV16	TRBD1	TRBJ1-4	NA	TGTGCCAGCAGCCTCGATGACGGACAGGGAGAAAAACTGTTTTTT	CASSLDDGQGEKLFF